There are a few counts of the clone carrying this TCR beta chain. Its antigen remains unknown. This record belongs to a study of CD8 T cells in ankylosing spondylitis. Whole-study findings and limits: In ankylosing spondylitis blood, a motif of seven or eight highly homologous TCR beta variants appeared characteristic.

One entry per CDR3 protein, called by TCRdb with MiXCR from the 5' RACE reads. Here the sample spans about 260,000 distinct CDR3 sequences, 20% being singletons. The CDR3 is made up of 15 amino acids. CDR1 is ENHRY and CDR2 is SYGVKD in the germline V gene. Trimming took 5 bases from V and 2 from J; bases not matched to a gene: 3. The sample was blood, either unsorted or a sorted T cell fraction (not recorded which). The chain recombines TRBV10-3 with TRBJ2-5, with 12 bases matching TRBD2. The TCR comes from a male donor with ankylosing spondylitis or in good health (not recorded which). CDR3 nucleotide sequence: TGTGCCATCAGTCCGACTAGCGGGGGACAAGAGACCCAGTACTTC. It encodes CAISPTSGGQETQYF.